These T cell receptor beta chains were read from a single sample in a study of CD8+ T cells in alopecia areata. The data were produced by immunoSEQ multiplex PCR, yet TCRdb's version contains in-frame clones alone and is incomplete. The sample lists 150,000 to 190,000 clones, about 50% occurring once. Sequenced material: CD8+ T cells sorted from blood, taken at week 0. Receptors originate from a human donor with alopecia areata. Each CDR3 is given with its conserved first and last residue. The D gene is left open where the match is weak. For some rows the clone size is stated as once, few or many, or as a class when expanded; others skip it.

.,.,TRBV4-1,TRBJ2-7,CASSHQGQVTYEQYF,TGCGCCAGCAGCCACCAAGGGCAGGTAACCTACGAGCAGTACTTC
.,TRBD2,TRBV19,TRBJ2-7,CASFSGYEQYF,TGTGCCAGCTTTAGCGGGTACGAGCAGTACTTC
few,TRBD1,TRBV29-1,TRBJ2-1,CSVPGQGGIF,TGCAGCGTCCCGGGACAGGGAGGGATCTTC
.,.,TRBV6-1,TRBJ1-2,CASSPRDKYGYTF,TGTGCCAGCAGTCCGCGGGACAAGTATGGCTACACCTTC
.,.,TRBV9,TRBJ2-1,CASSPRDNSYNEQFF,TGTGCCAGCAGCCCCCGGGACAACTCCTACAATGAGCAGTTCTTC
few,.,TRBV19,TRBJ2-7,CASSIGAGDYEQYF,TGTGCCAGTAGTATAGGTGCAGGGGACTACGAGCAGTACTTC
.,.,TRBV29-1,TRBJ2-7,CSVSWTPYEQYF,TGCAGCGTTTCATGGACTCCTTACGAGCAGTACTTC
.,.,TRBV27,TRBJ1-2,CASSLGGQDYGYTF,TGTGCCAGCAGTTTAGGGGGACAAGACTATGGCTACACCTTC
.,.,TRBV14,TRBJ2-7,CASSQGFGISYEQYF,TGTGCCAGCAGCCAAGGCTTCGGGATTTCCTACGAGCAGTACTTC
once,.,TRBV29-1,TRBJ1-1,CSVPGSEAFF,TGCAGCGTTCCCGGGTCCGAAGCTTTCTTT
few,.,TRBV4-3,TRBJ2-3,CASSLRLDTDTQYF,TGCGCCAGCAGCCTAAGACTGGACACAGATACGCAGTATTTT
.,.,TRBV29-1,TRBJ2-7,CSVDSGSSYEQYF,TGCAGCGTTGATTCAGGGAGCTCCTACGAGCAGTACTTC
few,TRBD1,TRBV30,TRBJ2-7,CACRDRSNEQYF,TGTGCCTGCCGGGACAGGAGCAACGAGCAGTACTTC
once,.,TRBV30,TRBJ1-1,CAWSIVVNTEAFF,TGTGCCTGGAGCATCGTCGTGAACACTGAAGCTTTCTTT
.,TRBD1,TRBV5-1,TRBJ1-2,CASSLLPGQEGQGYTF,TGCGCCAGCAGCCTACTCCCGGGACAGGAGGGTCAGGGCTACACCTTC
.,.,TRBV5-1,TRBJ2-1,CASSLASAGGNEQFF,TGCGCCAGCAGCTTGGCCTCCGCAGGCGGCAATGAGCAGTTCTTC
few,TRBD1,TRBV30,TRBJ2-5,CAWGDSQETQYF,TGTGCCTGGGGGGACAGCCAAGAGACCCAGTACTTC
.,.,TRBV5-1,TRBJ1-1,CASSLGRADEAFF,TGCGCCAGCAGCTTGGGCCGGGCCGATGAAGCTTTCTTT
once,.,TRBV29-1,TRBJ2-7,CSPPEHSYEQYF,TGCAGCCCCCCCGAACACTCCTACGAGCAGTACTTC
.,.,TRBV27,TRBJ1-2,CASSPGYGYTF,TGTGCCAGCTCCCCCGGCTATGGCTACACCTTC
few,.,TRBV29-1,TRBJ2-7,CSVEEAGGSYEQYF,TGCAGCGTTGAAGAGGCAGGCGGCTCCTACGAGCAGTACTTC
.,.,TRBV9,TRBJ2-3,CASSGTHDTDTQYF,TGTGCCAGCAGCGGGACACATGACACAGATACGCAGTATTTT
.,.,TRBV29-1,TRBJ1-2,CSVEDRGGENYGYTF,TGCAGCGTTGAAGATCGGGGAGGGGAAAACTATGGCTACACCTTC
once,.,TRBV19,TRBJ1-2,CASSIRGPYGYTF,TGTGCCAGTAGTATCAGAGGACCCTATGGCTACACCTTC
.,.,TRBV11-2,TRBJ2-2,CASIPERAGELFF,TGTGCCAGCATCCCCGAAAGGGCCGGGGAGCTGTTTTTT
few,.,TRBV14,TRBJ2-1,CASSRDTYNEQFF,TGTGCCAGCTCCCGGGACACTTACAATGAGCAGTTCTTC
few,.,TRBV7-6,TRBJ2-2,CASSLGTWGTGELFF,TGTGCCAGCAGCCTTGGGACCTGGGGCACCGGGGAGCTGTTTTTT
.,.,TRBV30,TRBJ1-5,CAWSVWGKGQPQHF,TGTGCCTGGAGTGTTTGGGGGAAGGGTCAGCCCCAGCATTTT
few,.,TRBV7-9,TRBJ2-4,CASSLGSDRGIQYF,TGTGCCAGCAGCCTGGGATCGGATAGGGGGATTCAGTACTTC
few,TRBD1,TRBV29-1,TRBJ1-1,CSVRQGGTEAFF,TGCAGCGTGAGACAGGGGGGCACTGAAGCTTTCTTT
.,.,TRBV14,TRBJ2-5,CASSLSGAQTQYF,TGTGCCAGCAGCCTGAGCGGTGCCCAGACCCAGTACTTC
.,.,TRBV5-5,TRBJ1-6,CASSLMDSYNSPLHF,TGTGCCAGCAGCTTGATGGATTCCTATAATTCACCCCTCCACTTT
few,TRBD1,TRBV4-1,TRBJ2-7,CASSPQDRGDEQYF,TGCGCCAGCAGCCCCCAAGACAGGGGGGACGAGCAGTACTTC
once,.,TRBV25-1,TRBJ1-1,CATRGFEAFF,TGTGCCACCCGGGGGTTTGAAGCTTTCTTT
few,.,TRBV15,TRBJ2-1,CATSRGSQAPPYNEQFF,TGTGCCACCAGCAGAGGCAGCCAGGCCCCACCATACAATGAGCAGTTCTTC
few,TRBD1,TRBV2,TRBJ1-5,CASRGQEANQPQHF,TGTGCCAGCAGGGGACAGGAAGCTAATCAGCCCCAGCATTTT
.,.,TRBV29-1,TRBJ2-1,CSVGAGTHEQFF,TGCAGCGTTGGGGCCGGGACCCATGAGCAGTTCTTC
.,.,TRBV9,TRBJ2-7,CASSPKAAGNEQYF,TGTGCCAGCAGCCCAAAGGCAGCCGGTAACGAGCAGTACTTC
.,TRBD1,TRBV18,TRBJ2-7,CASSPGTGGTREQYF,TGTGCCAGCTCACCAGGGACAGGGGGTACCCGCGAGCAGTACTTC
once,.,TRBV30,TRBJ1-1,CAWSVGGNTEAFF,TGTGCCTGGAGTGTTGGCGGGAACACTGAAGCTTTCTTT
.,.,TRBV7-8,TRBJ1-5,CASSKRNQPQHF,TGTGCCAGCAGCAAGAGGAATCAGCCCCAGCATTTT
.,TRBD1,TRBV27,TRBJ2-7,CASSLNRGEQYF,TGTGCCAGCAGTTTAAACAGGGGCGAGCAGTACTTC
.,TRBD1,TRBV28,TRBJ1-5,CASSDGQGPQPQHF,TGTGCCAGCAGCGACGGACAGGGACCTCAGCCCCAGCATTTT
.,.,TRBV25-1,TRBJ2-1,CASSVTVANEQFF,TGTGCCAGCAGTGTAACGGTGGCCAATGAGCAGTTCTTC
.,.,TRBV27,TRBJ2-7,CASSYAGPTYEQYF,TGTGCCAGCAGTTACGCCGGGCCGACCTACGAGCAGTACTTC
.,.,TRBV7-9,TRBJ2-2,CASSLPGRETGELFF,TGTGCCAGCAGCTTACCAGGGCGGGAAACCGGGGAGCTGTTTTTT
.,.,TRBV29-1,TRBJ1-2,CSAPGGNGGYTF,TGCAGCGCCCCCGGAGGGAATGGGGGCTACACCTTC
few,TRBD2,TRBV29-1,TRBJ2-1,CSVERRGGYNEQFF,TGCAGCGTTGAAAGGCGGGGGGGGTACAATGAGCAGTTCTTC
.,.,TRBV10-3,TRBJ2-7,CAISQTIYEQYF,TGTGCCATCAGTCAGACGATCTACGAGCAGTACTTC
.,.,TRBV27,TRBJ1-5,CASSLYSASNQPQHF,TGTGCCAGCAGTTTATATTCAGCTAGCAATCAGCCCCAGCATTTT
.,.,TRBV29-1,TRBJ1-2,CSVPLPDHPYGYTF,TGCAGCGTGCCCCTACCCGACCACCCCTATGGCTACACCTTC
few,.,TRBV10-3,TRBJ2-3,CAISPREQVEDTQYF,TGTGCCATCAGCCCCCGGGAGCAAGTGGAAGATACGCAGTATTTT
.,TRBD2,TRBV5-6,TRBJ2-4,CASSSYPGRGKNIQYF,TGTGCCAGCAGTTCGTATCCCGGGAGGGGCAAAAACATTCAGTACTTC
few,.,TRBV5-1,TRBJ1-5,CASSLEGGLEPQHF,TGCGCCAGCAGCTTGGAAGGGGGTTTGGAGCCCCAGCATTTT
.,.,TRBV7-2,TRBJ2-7,CASSLGSVIYEQYF,TGTGCCAGCAGCTTAGGGTCAGTCATCTACGAGCAGTACTTC
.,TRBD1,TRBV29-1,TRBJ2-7,CSVGGGTGFYEQYF,TGCAGCGTTGGAGGGGGGACAGGGTTCTACGAGCAGTACTTC
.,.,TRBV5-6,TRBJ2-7,CASSLRTPRPYEQYF,TGTGCCAGCAGCCTCCGGACTCCAAGGCCCTACGAGCAGTACTTC
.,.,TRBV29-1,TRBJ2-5,CSVVSPAVKTQYF,TGCAGCGTTGTATCCCCCGCAGTAAAGACCCAGTACTTC
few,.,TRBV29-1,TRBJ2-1,CSVGDSYNEQFF,TGCAGCGTTGGAGACTCCTACAATGAGCAGTTCTTC
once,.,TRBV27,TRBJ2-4,CASSPTRSGNIQYF,TGTGCCAGCAGCCCTACTAGAAGTGGAAACATTCAGTACTTC